This is a list of T cell receptor beta chains from one sample in a study of control samples from healthy donors and cancer patients. Profiled with immunoSEQ multiplex PCR; TCRdb holds only in-frame clones, not every one. The sample holds fewer than 200,000 clones; approximately 90% are singletons and the top ten take 9.5% to 15%. The specimen sequenced was blood. These receptors were obtained from a man aged 25 to 40 in good health. Both conserved end residues are part of each CDR3. Each record gives: V gene, J gene, clone size, D gene, CDR3 protein, CDR3 DNA. A D gene is named only where the DNA matches it firmly. Clone size appears in some rows only: once, few, many, or a class for an expanded clone.

>TRBV7-9|TRBJ2-1|-|TRBD2
CASSLGGLADNEQFF
TGTGCCAGCAGCTTAGGCGGACTAGCGGACAATGAGCAGTTCTTC
>TRBV7-7|TRBJ2-1|-|TRBD2
CASSPLAGSSYNEQFF
TGTGCCAGCAGCCCCCTAGCGGGGAGCTCCTACAATGAGCAGTTCTTC
>TRBV9|TRBJ1-2|-|-
CASSAGHRKGYTF
TGTGCCAGCAGCGCGGGACACCGAAAGGGCTACACCTTC
>TRBV6-5|TRBJ1-1|-|-
CASSYFRARSTEAFF
TGTGCCAGCAGTTACTTTCGGGCGAGGTCCACTGAAGCTTTCTTT
>TRBV13|TRBJ2-5|-|TRBD2
CASSLAGGKGETQYF
TGTGCCAGCAGCTTAGCGGGAGGGAAAGGAGAGACCCAGTACTTC
>TRBV11-2|TRBJ1-3|-|-
CASSFDVGGGNTIYF
TGTGCCAGCAGCTTCGACGTGGGAGGAGGAAACACCATATATTTT
>TRBV14|TRBJ1-1|once|TRBD1
CASSVQGAITEAFF
TGTGCCAGCAGCGTACAGGGGGCGATCACTGAAGCTTTCTTT
>TRBV19|TRBJ2-1|-|-
CASSLGLLYNEQFF
TGTGCCAGTAGTTTGGGTCTACTCTACAATGAGCAGTTCTTC
>TRBV14|TRBJ1-1|-|-
CASSQDFRAGAFF
TGTGCCAGCAGCCAAGATTTTCGGGCTGGAGCTTTCTTT
>TRBV2|TRBJ1-1|-|TRBD1
CARGQGASGAEAFF
TGTGCCAGGGGACAGGGGGCCAGTGGAGCTGAAGCTTTCTTT
>TRBV2|TRBJ1-2|-|TRBD1
CASSLGQGGNYGYTF
TGTGCCAGCAGCTTAGGACAGGGCGGTAACTATGGCTACACCTTC
>TRBV7-8|TRBJ2-7|-|-
CASSLGRPPYEQYF
TGTGCCAGCAGCTTAGGCAGGCCTCCCTACGAGCAGTACTTC
>TRBV11-2|TRBJ2-7|once|-
CASRSEVGSSYEQYF
TGTGCCAGCAGGTCCGAGGTTGGCAGTTCCTACGAGCAGTACTTC